A selection of T cell receptor beta chains follows, all from one sample in a study of T cell changes during pregnancy in multiple sclerosis. TCRdb's table, derived via immunoSEQ multiplex PCR, lists solely in-frame clones and lacks some. The sample gives 65,000 to 95,000 clones, over 75% of which show up once; around 2% is in the top ten. This specimen was peripheral blood, taken before pregnancy. Source of these receptors: a female donor with multiple sclerosis, enrolled in a pregnancy study. The CDR3 runs from the conserved cysteine through the conserved F or W.

TRBV2 CASSVQVSYEQYF
TRBV7-9 CASSLKGVLSTGELFF
TRBV7-3 CASSLTAGGSYEQYF
TRBV15 CATSRGPQGAGEKLFF
TRBV6-5 CASSPTGGGYTF
TRBV30 CAWSTFAGGPNEQFF
TRBV5-8 CASSFGGVGGGYEQYF
TRBV2 CASTRQGAGYGYTF
TRBV4-3 CASSPLAVEGGEEKLFF
TRBV7-2 CASSLRAGFYNEQFF
TRBV5-6 CASSLGRGNTIYF
TRBV2 CASSGALTSGQETQYF
TRBV13 CASSLGRGTDTQYF
TRBV19 CASSERRQTYGYTF
TRBV5-1 CASSWQGQGSYEQYF
TRBV7-9 CASSLIPPGAFF
TRBV5-4 CASSRGGAYEQYF
TRBV5-6 CASSPPDDIRAFF
TRBV1 CTSSQDDLGASSYEQYF
TRBV5-6 CASSLAWGDEQFF
TRBV30 CAWSARNNQPQHF
TRBV27 CASSPTGGNYGYTF
TRBV11-1 CASSTPGTTQRDEQFF
TRBV5-5 CASSLGQGNTIYF
TRBV13 CASSLGGEAFF